A single sample gave rise to the 18 T cell receptor beta chains below, sequenced in a study of blood T cell repertoires in COVID-19. Assay: immunoSEQ multiplex PCR; the TCRdb copy retains only in-frame clones and omits some. The sample has under 85,000 clones; nearly 90% are singletons. Source material: peripheral blood. The receptors were sampled from a man aged 65-85 years with acute or convalescent COVID-19.

This clone occurred a few times. The chain combines TRBV5-4 with TRBJ2-7, with 9 nucleotides matching TRBD1. The V gene end was trimmed by 3 bases and the J gene end by 3 bases; junction bases not matched to a gene: 7. CDR1 SGHNT and CDR2 YYREEE come from the germline V gene (reference sequence). The CDR3 is made up of 15 amino acids. CDR3: CASSWAQTGGYEQYF. The CDR3 DNA sequence: TGTGCCAGCAGCTGGGCCCAGACAGGGGGCTACGAGCAGTACTTC.

This clone has more than one count but fewer than ten. The genes are TRBV13 and TRBJ1-4, with 11 bases lining up with TRBD1. Germline CDR1 is PRHDT and CDR2 is FYEKMQ (reference sequence). After removal of 8 bases from V and 5 bases from J, the junction contained 4 bases not matched to a gene. CDR3 length: 14 residues. The CDR3 region is CASLRTGGNEKLFF. The CDR3 nucleotides read TGTGCCAGCCTCAGGACAGGGGGCAATGAAAAACTGTTTTTT.

The V call is TRBV12-3 or TRBV12-4, the J call TRBJ1-2; maybe TRBD1 (6 bases). V gave up 3 bases and J gave up 4 bases, with 9 bases separating them. The CDR3 spans 13 residues. The CDR3 protein is CASSFGTLYGYTF. The CDR3 coding sequence is TGTGCCAGCAGTTTCGGGACACTCTATGGCTACACCTTC.

The J gene is TRBJ2-1, the V gene TRBV29-1, with 9 bases lining up with TRBD1. J gave up 0 bases and V 6 bases, and 3 bases lay outside the gene matches. There are 14 residues in the CDR3. Germline CDR1 reads SQVTM; CDR2 reads ANQGSEA. CDR3: CSVGQGRSYNEQFF. The CDR3 bases are TGCAGCGTGGGACAGGGCCGCTCCTACAATGAGCAGTTCTTC.

J is TRBJ2-3 and V is TRBV7-9, with TRBD2 matching over 10 bases. This CDR3 contains 16 residues. With V trimmed by 5 bases and J by 4 bases, 9 bases remained unmatched. The germline V gene encodes CDR1 SEHNR and CDR2 FQNEAQ (reference sequence). The CDR3 reads CASSPLLAGDADTQYF. For the CDR3, the DNA is TGTGCCAGCAGCCCCCTTCTAGCGGGAGATGCAGATACGCAGTATTTT.

As regards this clone: The same CDR3 is also encoded by other DNA sequences in this sample. This chain connects TRBV5-1 to TRBJ2-1, with 8 bases aligning to TRBD2. The CDR3 is 15 residues long. V dropped 4 bases and J dropped 4; count of bases not matched to a gene: 7. In germline, CDR1 is SGHRS, CDR2 YFSETQ. This CDR3 is CASSLLAEPYNEQFF. The DNA for the CDR3 is TGCGCCAGCAGCCTACTAGCGGAGCCATACAATGAGCAGTTCTTC.

This chain links TRBV7-8 with TRBJ1-5, with 9 bases matching TRBD1. The junction had 11 bases not matched to a gene; V was cut back by 1 base and J by 1 base. The CDR3 totals 19 residues. Looked up from germline, CDR1 is SGHVS and CDR2 is FQNEAQ. The chain's CDR3 is CASSLVIYRGRESNQPQHF. The CDR3 DNA reads TGTGCCAGCAGCTTAGTTATTTACAGGGGGCGTGAGAGCAATCAGCCCCAGCATTTT. Based on the CDR3 plus reference TRBV7-8 and TRBJ1-5, the full variable domain is GAGVSQSPRYKVAKRGQDVALRCDPISGHVSLFWYQQALGQGPEFLTYFQNEAQLDKSGLPSDRFFAERPEGSVSTLKIQRTQQEDSAVYLCASSLVIYRGRESNQPQHFGDGTRLSIL.

The chain's CDR3 is CASSRGLAGLGEQFF. The DNA of the CDR3 is TGTGCCAGCAGCCGGGGACTAGCGGGATTAGGGGAGCAGTTCTTC. The V and J genes are TRBV5-6 and TRBJ2-1, with 13 bases that match TRBD2. The germline V gene encodes CDR1 SGHDT and CDR2 YYEEEE. After removal of 4 bases from V and 10 bases from J, the junction contained 8 bases not matched to a gene. CDR3 length: 15 amino acids.

The rearrangement uses TRBV19 and TRBJ1-1; 7 bases fit TRBD1. The CDR3 contains 17 residues. Germline V lookup: CDR1 LNHDA, CDR2 SQIVND (reference sequence). V shed 6 bases, J shed 0 bases, and the junction held 13 bases outside the gene matches. The CDR3 reads CASRWDRTSGMNTEAFF. CDR3 sequence (DNA): TGTGCCAGTAGATGGGACAGAACATCAGGTATGAACACTGAAGCTTTCTTT.

This rearrangement joins TRBV3-1 (or the pseudogene TRBV3-2) to TRBJ1-6; 8 positions match TRBD1. The V gene's germline CDR1 is LGHDT and CDR2 YNNKEL (reference sequence). V was pared by 1 base and J by 7 bases, with 6 bases of the junction left unmatched. CDR3 length: 16 amino acids. The CDR3 region is CASSQGQGAPNSPLHF. CDR3 coding DNA: TGTGCCAGCAGCCAAGGGCAGGGGGCACCAAATTCACCCCTCCACTTT.

This clone was found a few times. The V gene is TRBV6-5, the J gene TRBJ2-1, with TRBD1 matching over 10 bases. The V and J ends lost 2 bases and 8 bases, in that order; junction bases with no gene match: 0. This CDR3 contains 13 residues. Germline values: CDR1 MNHEY, CDR2 SVGAGI. The DNA for the CDR3 is TGTGCCAGCAGTTACGGGACAGGGGATGAGCAGTTCTTC. Its protein product is CASSYGTGDEQFF.

This chain connects TRBV2 to TRBJ1-1; 7 bases map to TRBD1. V was pared by 4 bases and J by 4 bases, with 6 bases of the junction left unmatched. The CDR3 consists of 14 residues. Germline V CDR1 and CDR2: SNHLY, FYNNEI. The CDR3 region is CASSVRQGVTEAFF. The CDR3 DNA follows: TGTGCCAGCAGTGTCAGACAGGGTGTCACTGAAGCTTTCTTT.

The table lists this clone with a count of one. The V gene is TRBV28, the J gene TRBJ2-3; 13 nucleotides match TRBD2. The CDR3 has 16 amino acids. The V gene end was trimmed by 4 bases and the J gene end by 6 bases; junction bases not matched to a gene: 7. The germline gives CDR1 MDHEN, CDR2 SYDVKM. CDR3 region: CASSSWTSGGIDTQYF. In nucleotides, the CDR3 is TGTGCCAGCAGTTCATGGACTAGCGGGGGAATTGATACGCAGTATTTT.

The V call is TRBV19, the J call TRBJ2-3; no firm D call. Germline V lookup: CDR1 LNHDA, CDR2 SQIVND (reference sequence). The length of the CDR3 is 13 residues. The V gene lost 3 bases and the J gene lost 1 base, with 5 bases spanning the gap. CDR3 in amino acids: CASSMKRTDTQYF. Here the CDR3 DNA reads TGTGCCAGTAGTATGAAGCGCACAGATACGCAGTATTTT.

The rearrangement links TRBV2 to TRBJ2-5; D not resolved. The CDR3 runs to 14 residues. CDR1 is SNHLY, CDR2 FYNNEI, per germline. V lost 3 bases to trimming and J lost 2 bases, with 10 bases between them. The CDR3 region has the DNA TGTGCCAGCAGTGATGGGCTTCGGCAAGAGACCCAGTACTTC. Its protein is CASSDGLRQETQYF.

This sequence joins TRBV5-1 and TRBJ2-5, with 7 bases aligning to TRBD1. CDR3 length: 15 residues. The germline gives CDR1 SGHRS, CDR2 YFSETQ. Trimming removed 4 bases from V and 3 bases from J; junction bases left unmatched: 9. The CDR3 here is CASSRSGQSEETQYF. DNA for the CDR3: TGCGCCAGCAGCCGGTCGGGACAGTCCGAAGAGACCCAGTACTTC.

The V and J genes are TRBV4-3 and TRBJ2-1, with 11 bases identical to TRBD2. Germline V lookup: CDR1 LGHNA, CDR2 YSLEER. V lost 0 bases and J lost 8; bases outside the gene matches: 15. The CDR3 has 19 residues. The CDR3 reads CASSQDLGLAGGRFDEQFF. The CDR3 bases are TGCGCCAGCAGCCAAGATCTAGGACTAGCGGGCGGAAGGTTCGATGAGCAGTTCTTC.

The CDR3 is CASSVVAGANTEAFF. CDR3 nucleotides: TGTGCCAGCAGCGTAGTAGCGGGAGCGAACACTGAAGCTTTCTTT. The V gene is TRBV9, the J gene TRBJ1-1; D is unclear. CDR1 and CDR2 from the germline V gene are SGDLS and YYNGEE. The CDR3 consists of 15 residues. Trimming shortened V by 0 bases and J by 1 base, and 10 bases separated the two germline ends.